Following are 15 T cell receptor beta chains from one sample sequenced in a study of patients and donors after allogeneic stem cell transplantation. TCRdb itself ran the RT-PCR reads through MiXCR, one entry per CDR3 protein. The data contain approximately 160,000 distinct CDR3 sequences, nearly 25% of them singletons. The sequencing sample was made of blood, either unsorted or a sorted T cell fraction (not recorded which). These TCRs come from a human donor who was either an allogeneic HSCT recipient or a stem cell or donor lymphocyte infusion donor (not recorded which). It is not recorded whose cells these are; they may come from a transplant donor.

Only a few counts were recorded for this clonotype. The chain links TRBV19 to TRBJ2-5, with unresolved D. CDR3 length: 16 residues. The V and J ends lost 4 bases and 2 bases respectively, with 17 bases between them. Per germline, CDR1 LNHDA and CDR2 SQIVND (reference sequence). Written as DNA, the CDR3 is TGTGCCAGTAGTAATTTCGGCGAAAATGGGCAAGAGACCCAGTACTTC. Translation gives CASSNFGENGQETQYF.

This chain connects TRBV5-1 to TRBJ1-2, with D maybe TRBD1 (6 bases). This CDR3 spans 16 amino acids. With 2 bases removed from V and 4 bases from J, the gap between germline ends came to 18 bases. CDR1 is SGHRS and CDR2 is YFSETQ in the germline V gene. In DNA, the CDR3 is TGCGCCAGCAGCTTTGGAACGGGACACCCACTCTATGGCTACACCTTC. The encoded protein is CASSFGTGHPLYGYTF.

The CDR3 is CSVVTSSATDTQYF. CDR3 bases: TGCAGCGTTGTGACTAGCAGTGCGACAGATACGCAGTATTTT. V usage is TRBV29-1 and J usage is TRBJ2-3, with TRBD2 matching over 7 bases. The germline CDR1 and CDR2 sequences are SQVTM and ANQGSEA. With V trimmed by 4 bases and J by 3 bases, 7 bases remained unmatched. The length of the CDR3 is 14 residues.

The chain links TRBV7-6 to TRBJ1-3; 8 nucleotides match TRBD1. Germline V lookup: CDR1 SGHVS, CDR2 FNYEAQ. The CDR3 is 18 amino acids. After removal of 1 base from V and 0 bases from J, the junction contained 8 bases not matched to a gene. CDR3 protein: CASSLEGGQGSSGNTIYF. Here the CDR3 DNA reads TGTGCCAGCAGCTTAGAGGGAGGACAGGGAAGCTCTGGAAACACCATATATTTT.

The rearrangement uses TRBV5-1 and TRBJ2-1, with TRBD1 matching 8 bases. Germline CDR1 reads SGHRS; CDR2 reads YFSETQ. The CDR3 covers 14 residues. Trimming took 4 bases from V and 7 from J; bases not matched to a gene: 7. CDR3 region: CASSPTGVVNEQFF. The CDR3 DNA follows: TGCGCCAGCAGCCCGACAGGGGTGGTGAATGAGCAGTTCTTC.

The V call is TRBV12-3 or TRBV12-4, the J call TRBJ2-2; 8 nucleotides align to TRBD2. Unmatched junction bases numbered 13, after V lost 7 bases and J lost 6 bases. This CDR3 comprises 16 residues. The CDR3 sequence: CASTPPSGRMSGELFF. CDR3 coding DNA: TGTGCCAGCACTCCGCCCAGCGGGAGAATGTCCGGGGAGCTGTTTTTT.

V gene TRBV3-1 combines with J gene TRBJ2-1; D uncertain. CDR3 length: 14 amino acids. V dropped 2 bases and J dropped 6 bases, with 11 bases sitting between them. Germline CDR1 and CDR2: LGHDT and YNNKEL (reference sequence). The CDR3 loop reads CASSQPTPPNEQFF. CDR3 DNA: TGTGCCAGCAGCCAACCTACCCCCCCCAATGAGCAGTTCTTC.

This chain connects TRBV21-1 to TRBJ1-5; the table assigns TRBD1, which was not confirmed against the DNA. TRBV21-1 is a recognized pseudogene. The CDR3 is 17 amino acids. The chain's CDR3 is CASNLRDAPDSNQPQHF. In DNA form, the CDR3 reads TGTGCCAGCAACCTAAGGGATGCCCCGGATAGCAATCAGCCCCAGCATTTT.

This clonotype turned up a few times. This chain uses TRBV7-9 with TRBJ2-7; 8 bases map to TRBD1. V shed 1 base, J shed 0 bases, and the junction held 2 bases outside the gene matches. The length of the CDR3 is 15 residues. The germline gives CDR1 SEHNR, CDR2 FQNEAQ (reference sequence). CDR3 amino acids: CASSLGGQDSYEQYF. CDR3 in DNA: TGTGCCAGCAGCTTAGGGGGACAGGACTCCTACGAGCAGTACTTC.

This clonotype showed up just a few times. This sequence joins TRBV24-1 and TRBJ1-2, with D hard to call. Trimming left V 4 bases short and J 2 bases short, with 10 bases between. In germline, CDR1 is KGHDR, CDR2 SFDVKD. This CDR3 comprises 14 residues. The CDR3 sequence: CATSDAEGNYGYTF. The DNA for the CDR3 is TGTGCCACCAGTGACGCGGAAGGGAACTATGGCTACACCTTC.

A few counts support this clonotype. J is TRBJ2-3 and V is TRBV12-3 or TRBV12-4, with D possibly matching TRBD2 (5 bases). The germline V and J ends were trimmed by 4 bases and 0 bases, with 8 bases remaining between them. The CDR3 spans 14 residues. CDR3 sequence: CASSWGASTDTQYF. CDR3 sequence (DNA): TGTGCCAGCAGTTGGGGAGCTAGCACAGATACGCAGTATTTT.

V gene TRBV6-1 combines with J gene TRBJ1-5; 10 bases agree with TRBD1. Unmatched junction bases numbered 8, after V lost 6 bases and J lost 0 bases. The CDR3 consists of 17 residues. The germline V gene has CDR1 MNHNS and CDR2 SASEGT. CDR3 DNA: TGTGCCAGCAGCGCCTACGGACAGGGGGATAGCAATCAGCCCCAGCATTTT. Translating it yields CASSAYGQGDSNQPQHF.

The rearrangement links TRBV12-3 or TRBV12-4 to TRBJ2-3; D gene unclear. Trimming left V 3 bases short and J 2 bases short, with 9 bases between. The CDR3 loop spans 14 amino acids. CDR3 nucleotides: TGTGCCAGCAGTTTTTCAGCTAACACAGATACGCAGTATTTT. Translated, it gives CASSFSANTDTQYF.

This clonotype was seen only a few times. The rearrangement links TRBV9 to TRBJ2-7; a weak D match, TRBD2 (6 bases). Between the trimmed V and J ends, which lost 4 bases and 7 bases, there was a span of 21 bases. This CDR3 comprises 15 residues. Germline lookup yields CDR1 SGDLS and CDR2 YYNGEE. The CDR3 region is CASSLDPGTPWEQYF. CDR3 bases: TGTGCCAGCAGCCTAGACCCCGGGACTCCTTGGGAGCAGTACTTC.

The genes are TRBV2 and TRBJ2-3; D possibly corresponds to TRBD2 (5 bases). CDR1 SNHLY and CDR2 FYNNEI come from the germline V gene. V was shortened by 7 bases and J by 4 bases, with 9 bases between the two germline ends. This CDR3 has 12 amino acids. CDR3 nucleotides: TGTGCCAGCACCCAAGCGGCAGATACGCAGTATTTT. The encoded protein is CASTQAADTQYF.